A selection of T cell receptor beta chains follows, all from one sample in a study of shared clonotypes between healthy human individuals. Sequencing was performed with immunoSEQ multiplex PCR; in TCRdb, only in-frame clones are kept and a portion is missing. The sample lists about 560,000 clones, around 77% seen once, with more than 10% in the top ten. Sequenced input: PBMCs. The receptors were gathered from a woman between 40 and 50 years old in good health. Some clones in this sample may be carry-over from other donors' samples. CDR3s include the opening cysteine and the closing phenylalanine or tryptophan. The order of the fields is D gene, V gene, clone size, J gene, CDR3 DNA, CDR3 protein. A D gene is named only where the DNA matches it firmly. Some rows mark clone size as missing; the rest say once, few, many or name a class of expanded clone.

>NA|TRBV10-3|NA|TRBJ2-1
TGTGCCATCAGGGCTAGTGGGGCCCGTAACCATCTCTTGCAGTTCTTC
CAIRASGARNHLLQFF
>NA|TRBV4-3|NA|TRBJ1-1
TGCGCCAGCAGCCAAGACCGGGTTAAAAACACTGAAGCTTTCTTT
CASSQDRVKNTEAFF
>NA|TRBV2|NA|TRBJ2-1
TGTGCCAGCAGTGAAAGGGACCCCAACTACAATGAGCAGTTCTTC
CASSERDPNYNEQFF
>NA|TRBV9|NA|TRBJ1-1
TGTGCCAGCAGCGTAGGGGACTCAATGAACACTGAAGCTTTCTTT
CASSVGDSMNTEAFF
>TRBD2|TRBV5-1|few|TRBJ2-1
TGCGCCAGCAGCTTGGGGCTAGCGGGAGGGTCCGCCTACAATGAGCAGTTCTTC
CASSLGLAGGSAYNEQFF
>NA|TRBV6-1|NA|TRBJ2-7
TGTGCCAGTAGCTGGGCGGGATCGGTCGAGCAGTACTTC
CASSWAGSVEQYF
>TRBD2|TRBV5-1|NA|TRBJ2-1
TGCGCCAGCAGCGACTTAGCGGGAGGGACCTTCTCCTACAATGAGCAGTTCTTC
CASSDLAGGTFSYNEQFF
>NA|TRBV30|few|TRBJ1-1
TGTGCCTGGAGTGACTATGAACAGGGTGTAGCTTTCTTT
CAWSDYEQGVAFF
>TRBD2|TRBV4-1|few|TRBJ2-2
TGCGCCAGCAGCCGCGGGACTAGCGGGAGTGGCACCGGGGAGCTGTTTTTT
CASSRGTSGSGTGELFF
>TRBD2|TRBV4-2|NA|TRBJ2-7
TGTGCCAGCAGCCCTAGCGGGTTGAGCTCCTACGAGCAGTACTTC
CASSPSGLSSYEQYF
>NA|TRBV11-2|NA|TRBJ2-7
TGTGCCAGCACCATGGGGCAGTTTCTTTACGAGCAGTACTTC
CASTMGQFLYEQYF
>TRBD2|TRBV7-2|NA|TRBJ2-7
TGTGCCAGCAGCTCACTAGCGGGAGTGGCCGAGCAGTACTTC
CASSSLAGVAEQYF
>NA|TRBV4-1|NA|TRBJ2-1
TGCGCCAGCAGCCAAGACGGACTAGGGGGATCCGATGAGCAGTTCTTC
CASSQDGLGGSDEQFF
>NA|TRBV2|NA|TRBJ1-1
TGTGCCAGCAGTGAGGCAGGGGTGCGCACTGAAGCTTTCTTT
CASSEAGVRTEAFF
>TRBD1|TRBV27|few|TRBJ1-2
TGTGCCAGCAGTTTAACAGGGGAGGGATCGGGTGGCTACACCTTC
CASSLTGEGSGGYTF
>NA|TRBV5-5|NA|TRBJ2-7
TGTGCCAGCAGCCCAAGGGACCAGGGCTTTTCCTCTTACGAGCAGTACTTC
CASSPRDQGFSSYEQYF
>NA|TRBV5-4|few|TRBJ2-5
TGTGCCAGCAGCTTAGCGGCCGCGCAAAAAGAGATCCAGTACTTC
CASSLAAAQKEIQYF
>NA|TRBV5-6|NA|TRBJ1-2
TGTGCCAGCAGCTCGACCCTATATGGCTACACCTTC
CASSSTLYGYTF
>NA|TRBV6-1|few|TRBJ2-1
TGTGCCAGCACGCAGGGGCGAAATGAGCAGTTCTTC
CASTQGRNEQFF
>NA|TRBV4-1|NA|TRBJ1-1
TGCGCCAGCAGCCAACCCCGCCGAGGGGGGGCGAAGTCTGAAGCTTTCTTT
CASSQPRRGGAKSEAFF
>NA|TRBV6-6|NA|TRBJ2-3
TGTGCCAGCAGTTACGAGGTGAGAGATACGCAGTATTTT
CASSYEVRDTQYF
>NA|TRBV6-4|NA|TRBJ1-1
TGTGCCAGCAGTGAGTCGACAGAGAACACTAAAGCTTTCTTT
CASSESTENTKAFF
>NA|TRBV15|NA|TRBJ1-5
TGTGCCACCAGCAGAGAATATGGCGCAAGGCAGCCCCAGCATTTT
CATSREYGARQPQHF
>TRBD2|TRBV6-1|NA|TRBJ2-7
TGTGCCAGCAGTTTAAGTCCTAGCGGGAGCTACGAGCAGTACTTC
CASSLSPSGSYEQYF
>NA|TRBV5-1|NA|TRBJ1-1
TGCGCCAGCAGCACACAGGTGGGGAACACTGAAGCTTTCTTT
CASSTQVGNTEAFF
>NA|TRBV7-2|NA|TRBJ2-1
TGTGCCAGCAGCTTTCTTCCGCGTTCGGACAATGAGCAGTTCTTC
CASSFLPRSDNEQFF
>NA|TRBV6-1|NA|TRBJ2-7
TGTGCCAGCAGTGACGTCTGGTCCGAGCAGTACTTC
CASSDVWSEQYF
>NA|TRBV7-2|NA|TRBJ2-7
TGTGCCAGCAGTATAGTCGGCAGCGGCGAGCAGTACTTC
CASSIVGSGEQYF
>TRBD1|TRBV5-4|once|TRBJ2-5
TGTGCCAGCAGCCTGCCGACAGGGCCCCAAGAGACCCAGTACTTC
CASSLPTGPQETQYF
>TRBD2|TRBV28|NA|TRBJ2-7
TGTGCCAGCACCCTTTCCCAGGTGTTAGCGGGAGGAGGCCAGTACTTC
CASTLSQVLAGGGQYF
>TRBD1|TRBV5-4|NA|TRBJ2-1
TGTGCCAGCAGCTCGGCTACCACGGGACAGGGGACTTCGGGGCAGTTCTTC
CASSSATTGQGTSGQFF
>NA|TRBV5-5|NA|TRBJ1-1
TGTGCCAGCAGCTTAAAGGCTATGAACACTGAAGCTTTCTTT
CASSLKAMNTEAFF
>TRBD1|TRBV27|NA|TRBJ2-7
TGTGCCAGCAGGAGACAGGGAGAGGGCGAGCAGTACTTC
CASRRQGEGEQYF
>TRBD2|TRBV10-2|NA|TRBJ2-3
TGCGCCAGCAGTTTTAGCGGGAGCACAGATACGCAGTATTTT
CASSFSGSTDTQYF
>TRBD1|TRBV19|NA|TRBJ1-2
TGTGCCAGTAGTAAGGACAGGGACTATGGCTACACCTTC
CASSKDRDYGYTF
>NA|TRBV28|few|TRBJ2-6
TGTGCCAGCAGTTTATGGGGACATACCTCTGGGGCCAACGTCCTGACTTTC
CASSLWGHTSGANVLTF
>TRBD1|TRBV25-1|NA|TRBJ1-2
TGTGCCAGCAGTGAGTCAGGGGGCGCAATCTACACCTTC
CASSESGGAIYTF
>NA|TRBV30|NA|TRBJ2-7
TGTGCCTGGGACCCGGGAGTAGGCGAGCAGTACTTC
CAWDPGVGEQYF
>NA|TRBV6-1|NA|TRBJ2-3
TGTGCCAGCAGTGTATTTAAGGGTGGAGATACGCAGTATTTT
CASSVFKGGDTQYF
>NA|TRBV14|once|TRBJ2-7
TGTGCCAGCAGCCAAGAATCGGGACGTACGCAGTACTTC
CASSQESGRTQYF
>TRBD1|TRBV5-6|NA|TRBJ2-7
TGTGCCAGCAGCTCCAGGGACAGAACCTACGAGCAGTACTTC
CASSSRDRTYEQYF
>TRBD2|TRBV7-7|once|TRBJ2-2
TGTGCTAGCAGCTTAGCGGGGGCGGGAGTGTCTACCGGGGAGCTGTTTTTT
CASSLAGAGVSTGELFF
>TRBD1|TRBV28|NA|TRBJ2-1
TGTGCCAGCCGCAGGACAGGGGCCTACAATGAGCAGTTCTTC
CASRRTGAYNEQFF
>NA|TRBV30|NA|TRBJ2-7
TGTGCCTGGAACGCGTTTCCCGGGACGGTGAGGGGGCAGTACTTC
CAWNAFPGTVRGQYF
>TRBD1|TRBV6-1|NA|TRBJ2-1
TGTGCCAGCAGTGAAAACAGGGGGCCTGATGAGCAGTTCTTC
CASSENRGPDEQFF
>NA|TRBV4-1|NA|TRBJ1-2
TGCGCCAGCAGCCAAGGGGGGCCCAGCGGTTGGTATGGCTACACCTTC
CASSQGGPSGWYGYTF
>TRBD2|TRBV27|NA|TRBJ2-7
TGTGCCAGCAGTTTATCCCCAGCGGGGTTGTCTAACGAGCAGTACTTC
CASSLSPAGLSNEQYF
>TRBD1|TRBV23-1|NA|TRBJ2-6
TGCGCCAGCAGTCACTACCCCTACAGGGGCGTGAGCTCTGGGGCCAACGTCCTGACTTTC
CASSHYPYRGVSSGANVLTF
>NA|TRBV7-2|NA|TRBJ1-2
TGTGCCAGCAGCTTAAGACAAGGTTATGGCTACACCTTC
CASSLRQGYGYTF
>TRBD2|TRBV4-2|NA|TRBJ2-7
TGTGCCAGCAGCCTTGTGGGACTAGCGGGAGAAGGGCTTGACGAGCAGTACTTC
CASSLVGLAGEGLDEQYF
>TRBD2|TRBV11-2|once|TRBJ2-7
TGTGCCAGCAGCCCGCTAGCGGGGCAAGGCGAGCAGTACTTC
CASSPLAGQGEQYF
>TRBD1|TRBV7-8|NA|TRBJ1-5
TGTGCCAGCAGCACGGACAGGTGGAGGAATCAGCCCCAGCATTTT
CASSTDRWRNQPQHF